These T cell receptor beta chains were read from a single sample in a study of T cell repertoires in cytomegalovirus infection. One entry per CDR3 protein results from TCRdb running MiXCR on the reads. The top ten clones hold 25% to 30% of a sample with about 180,000 distinct CDR3 sequences, over 13% of them seen once. Sequencing was performed on PBMCs. These receptor sequences come from a human donor in good health (CMV status not recorded). Some clones in this sample may be carry-over from other donors' samples. Each CDR3 is given with its conserved first and last residue. A D gene is named only where the DNA matches it firmly. The size entry is marked missing in some rows and otherwise reads once, few, many or a size class.

TRBJ1-2 | TRBV7-2 | few | - | CASSLVRYGYTF | TGTGCCAGCAGCTTAGTCCGATATGGCTACACCTTC
TRBJ2-1 | TRBV7-3 | - | - | CASSLRSRGSSYNEQFF | TGTGCCAGCAGCTTACGGTCGCGGGGTAGCTCCTACAATGAGCAGTTCTTC
TRBJ1-1 | TRBV10-3 | - | - | CATGNTEAFF | TGTGCCACCGGGAACACTGAAGCTTTCTTT
TRBJ2-1 | TRBV7-2 | - | TRBD2 | CASSATSGGGGGGEQFF | TGTGCCAGCAGCGCGACTAGCGGGGGGGGGGGGGGCGGGGAGCAGTTCTTC
TRBJ2-1 | TRBV19 | - | - | CASALTAYNEQFF | TGTGCCAGTGCCTTGACAGCCTACAATGAGCAGTTCTTC
TRBJ2-5 | TRBV20-1 | - | TRBD2 | CRSAGGAVETQYF | TGCAGGAGCGCGGGGGGGGCTGTGGAGACCCAGTACTTC
TRBJ1-1 | TRBV11-2 | - | - | CASSSWKEKGTEAFF | TGTGCCAGCAGCTCCTGGAAGGAGAAAGGGACTGAAGCTTTCTTT
TRBJ1-2 | TRBV20-1 | - | TRBD1 | CSASISRGPNYGYTF | TGCAGTGCTAGTATTAGCAGGGGGCCTAACTATGGCTACACCTTC
TRBJ1-2 | TRBV29-1 | - | - | CSVEKGDRGYTF | TGCAGCGTTGAAAAGGGAGATCGTGGCTACACCTTC
TRBJ2-7 | TRBV27 | many | - | CATRGGSYEQYF | TGTGCCACCCGTGGGGGCTCCTACGAGCAGTACTTC
TRBJ2-7 | TRBV20-1 | - | - | CSARDGTYEQYF | TGCAGTGCTCGGGATGGAACCTACGAGCAGTACTTC
TRBJ2-3 | TRBV7-2 | many | - | CASSSRLRDTQYF | TGTGCCAGCAGCTCCAGACTCCGAGATACGCAGTATTTT
TRBJ1-1 | TRBV20-1 | - | - | CSAPPPGAVGPAAFF | TGCAGTGCCCCCCCCCCAGGGGCGGTAGGGCCAGCGGCTTTCTTT
TRBJ1-1 | TRBV20-1 | few | - | CSAREGITEAFF | TGCAGTGCGAGGGAAGGTATCACTGAAGCTTTCTTT
TRBJ2-7 | TRBV14 | many | - | CASSHHYEQYF | TGTGCCAGCAGCCACCACTACGAGCAGTACTTC
TRBJ2-5 | TRBV12-3/TRBV12-4 | few | TRBD1 | CASSIDRGQETQYF | TGTGCCAGCAGCATCGACAGGGGACAAGAGACCCAGTACTTC
TRBJ2-3 | TRBV2 | - | TRBD2 | CSSSEGSGRSDTQYF | TGTTCCAGCAGTGAAGGTAGCGGGAGATCAGATACGCAGTATTTT
TRBJ2-7 | TRBV11-2 | many | TRBD2 | CASSLLGTSGSYEQYF | TGTGCCAGCAGCTTATTAGGGACTAGCGGCTCCTACGAGCAGTACTTC
TRBJ2-5 | TRBV7-2 | many | - | CASSLALWETQYF | TGTGCCAGCAGCTTAGCCCTGTGGGAGACCCAGTACTTC
TRBJ1-5 | TRBV20-1 | few | - | CSARDVGDQPQHF | TGCAGTGCTAGAGATGTGGGGGATCAGCCCCAGCATTTT
TRBJ1-5 | TRBV28 | many | TRBD1 | CASSLGGQGDQPQHF | TGTGCCAGCAGTTTGGGAGGGCAGGGGGATCAGCCCCAGCATTTT